The 10 T cell receptor beta chains below were found in one sample sequenced in a study of blood T cells in healthy people across ages. For the second PCR, which ran for about 7 to 11 cycles, a sample-barcoded 5' primer and a J-beta primer mix were used. TCRdb re-called the 5' RACE reads with MiXCR, one entry per CDR3 protein. This sample has about 1.4 million distinct CDR3 sequences, with roughly 59% found just once. The sequenced sample consisted of blood. The receptors stem from a young man in good health.

This clonotype was seen more than once but under ten times. The rearrangement links TRBV10-3 to TRBJ2-1; 9 nucleotides match TRBD2. V was clipped by 0 bases and J by 7 bases; unmatched bases: 4. Germline V lookup: CDR1 ENHRY, CDR2 SYGVKD. There are 15 residues in the CDR3. The CDR3 loop is CAISESSSGGNEQFF. CDR3 nucleotides: TGTGCCATCAGTGAGTCTAGTAGCGGGGGAAATGAGCAGTTCTTC.

V gene TRBV7-9 combines with J gene TRBJ2-3, with D possibly being TRBD1 (7 bases). Germline lookup yields CDR1 SEHNR and CDR2 FQNEAQ (reference sequence). Trimming stripped 1 base from V and 6 bases from J, with 14 bases between. The CDR3 consists of 15 residues. The CDR3 DNA reads as TGTGCCAGCAGCTTAGTGGAGGGGGCATTGGATACGCAGTATTTT. It encodes CASSLVEGALDTQYF.

This clonotype occurred a few times. This chain links TRBV7-2 with TRBJ2-5, with 9 bases identical to TRBD1. The CDR3 has 16 amino acids. Germline V gene lookup returns CDR1 SGHTA and CDR2 FQGNSA. V shed 3 bases, J shed 4 bases, and the junction held 9 bases outside the gene matches. The CDR3, as DNA: TGTGCCAGCAGCTTCGGAACCGGGACAGGGTTAGAGACCCAGTACTTC. Its translation: CASSFGTGTGLETQYF.

The chain couples TRBV6-2 or TRBV6-3 to TRBJ2-1, with no clear D. This CDR3 comprises 12 residues. Germline lookup yields CDR1 MNHEY and CDR2 SVGEGT. V gave up 11 bases and J gave up 7 bases, with 15 bases separating them. Written as DNA, the CDR3 is TGTGCCGGCACCCCCTCTGGGAATGAGCAGTTCTTC. Its protein product is CAGTPSGNEQFF.

This chain connects TRBV20-1 to TRBJ2-7; maybe TRBD1 (6 bases). Trimming stripped 0 bases from V and 4 bases from J, with 16 bases between. CDR3 size: 15 residues. CDR1 and CDR2 (germline): DFQATT, SNEGSKA (reference sequence). CDR3: CSAREGRGNLYEQYF. CDR3 coding DNA: TGCAGTGCTAGAGAGGGCAGGGGAAACTTGTACGAGCAGTACTTC.

The CDR3 nucleotides read TGCAGCGTTGAAGGGCCAAGGGGGCGGGCGAACACCGGGGAGCTGTTTTTT. Protein sequence: CSVEGPRGRANTGELFF. The V call is TRBV29-1, the J call TRBJ2-2; 7 positions match TRBD1. The V gene end was trimmed by 1 base and the J gene end by 0 bases; junction bases not matched to a gene: 8. Germline V gene lookup returns CDR1 SQVTM and CDR2 ANQGSEA. CDR3 length equals 17 residues.

The table lists this clonotype with a few counts. J is TRBJ2-3 and V is TRBV29-1; tentative D call: TRBD1 (7 bases). This CDR3 is built from 15 residues. Trimming removed 6 bases from V and 2 bases from J, with 18 bases in between. CDR1 is SQVTM, CDR2 ANQGSEA, per germline. In nucleotides, the CDR3 is TGCAGCGTGGCGACCAGGGGGGAGACCACAGATACGCAGTATTTT. It translates to CSVATRGETTDTQYF.

On this clonotype: At one end, the junction sequence differs from germline, possibly due to a read error. The chain couples TRBV7-2 to TRBJ2-7, with 7 bases that match TRBD1. Germline lookup yields CDR1 SGHTA and CDR2 FQGNSA. The CDR3 contains 15 residues. CDR3: CASSLGRQGFYEQYF. CDR3 nucleotide sequence: TGTGCCAGCAGTTTAGGCCGACAGGGATTTTACGAGCAGTACTTC.

This rearrangement joins TRBV18 to TRBJ2-7, with TRBD1 identical over 7 bases. The CDR3 is 14 amino acids. Trimming at V came to 5 bases and at J to 0 bases, leaving 4 bases not matched to a gene. Germline V gene sequence: CDR1 KGHSH, CDR2 LQKENI. The CDR3 sequence is CASSTTGLSYEQYF. The CDR3 bases are TGTGCCAGCTCAACGACAGGGCTCTCCTACGAGCAGTACTTC.

This clonotype was counted only a few times. The V and J genes are TRBV2 and TRBJ2-3; D is unresolved. V lost 6 bases and J 0 bases, leaving 16 bases between the germline ends. The CDR3 extends over 16 amino acids. CDR1 is SNHLY and CDR2 is FYNNEI in the germline V gene. The CDR3 protein is CASSHDPSSSTDTQYF. In DNA form, the CDR3 reads TGTGCCAGCAGCCACGATCCCAGCTCTAGCACAGATACGCAGTATTTT.